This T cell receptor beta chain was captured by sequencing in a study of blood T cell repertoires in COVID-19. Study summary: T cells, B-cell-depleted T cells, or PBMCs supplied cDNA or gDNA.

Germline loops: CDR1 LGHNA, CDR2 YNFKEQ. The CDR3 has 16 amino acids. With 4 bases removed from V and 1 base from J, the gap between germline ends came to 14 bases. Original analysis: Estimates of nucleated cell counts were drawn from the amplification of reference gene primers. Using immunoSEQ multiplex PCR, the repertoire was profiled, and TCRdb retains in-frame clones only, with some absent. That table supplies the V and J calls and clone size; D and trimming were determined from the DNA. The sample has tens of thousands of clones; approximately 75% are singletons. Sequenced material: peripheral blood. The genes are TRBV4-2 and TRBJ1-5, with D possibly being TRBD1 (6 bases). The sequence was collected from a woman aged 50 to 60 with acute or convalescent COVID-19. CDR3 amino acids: CASSLYLRGSNQPQHF. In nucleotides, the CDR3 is TGTGCCAGCAGCCTCTACCTTAGGGGGAGCAATCAGCCCCAGCATTTT.